A single sample gave rise to the 19 T cell receptor beta chains below, sequenced in a study of T cell changes during pregnancy in multiple sclerosis. TCRdb's copy holds only in-frame clones and misses some; the assay was immunoSEQ multiplex PCR. The sample carries roughly 100,000 clones, 80% to 95% recorded once. The sample here was peripheral blood, taken in the second trimester of pregnancy. The receptors were gathered from a female donor with multiple sclerosis, enrolled in a pregnancy study.

The CDR3 is CASSPKTGTFYEQYF. The CDR3 DNA sequence: TGTGCCAGCTCACCAAAAACCGGGACATTTTACGAGCAGTACTTC. The chain employs TRBV18 and TRBJ2-7; possibly TRBD1 for D (6 bases). V lost 2 bases and J 4 bases, leaving 15 bases between the germline ends. Germline values: CDR1 KGHSH, CDR2 LQKENI. The length of the CDR3 is 15 residues.

The chain links TRBV27 to TRBJ2-1, with 8 positions matching TRBD1. The CDR3 is 14 residues long. V lost 6 bases, J lost 9 bases, and 10 bases stayed unmatched. Germline V CDR1 and CDR2: MNHEY, SMNVEV (reference sequence). The CDR3 loop is CASRPTDRASEQFF. The CDR3 DNA sequence: TGTGCCAGCAGACCCACGGACAGGGCGAGTGAGCAGTTCTTC.

The V gene is TRBV28, the J gene TRBJ2-1, with D possibly being TRBD2 (5 bases). This CDR3 contains 15 residues. V gave up 7 bases and J gave up 4 bases, with 17 bases separating them. Germline V CDR1 and CDR2: MDHEN, SYDVKM. The CDR3 nucleotides are TGTGCCAGCACCCGAACTAGACGGGCTTACAATGAGCAGTTCTTC. Protein sequence: CASTRTRRAYNEQFF.

This CDR3 reads CASSESLTSGFNNEQFF. CDR3 nucleotides: TGTGCCAGCAGTGAATCGCTTACTAGCGGGTTTAACAATGAGCAGTTCTTC. The V call is TRBV2, the J call TRBJ2-1; TRBD2 matches 9 bases. The trim removed 2 bases at V and 5 bases at J, leaving 10 bases unmatched. CDR1 is SNHLY, CDR2 FYNNEI, per germline. The CDR3 has 17 residues.

J is TRBJ1-2 and V is TRBV13, with no clear D. The CDR3 covers 13 residues. In germline, CDR1 is PRHDT, CDR2 FYEKMQ (reference sequence). V lost 8 bases and J 6 bases, leaving 16 bases between the germline ends. The CDR3 region is CASSYRGYHGYTF. DNA of the CDR3: TGTGCCAGCTCTTACCGGGGTTATCATGGCTACACCTTC.

This sequence joins TRBV30 and TRBJ2-5; 7 bases align to TRBD1. The germline V gene encodes CDR1 GTSNPN and CDR2 SVGIG (reference sequence). The CDR3 is made up of 14 amino acids. V gave up 2 bases and J gave up 5 bases; unmatched junction bases: 8. In DNA form, the CDR3 reads TGTGCCTGGAGTTTGGACAGGTCCGGGGAGACCCAGTACTTC. This codes for CAWSLDRSGETQYF.

The DNA of the CDR3 is TGCAGCGTTGAACTCGTCGGGATAATGAACACTGAAGCTTTCTTT. This sequence encodes CSVELVGIMNTEAFF. The chain couples TRBV29-1 to TRBJ1-1, with D uncertain. Germline V gene sequence: CDR1 SQVTM, CDR2 ANQGSEA. Trimming took 2 bases from V and 0 from J, leaving 13 bases between them. CDR3 size: 15 residues.

J is TRBJ2-3 and V is TRBV6-5, with 7 bases identical to TRBD2. The CDR3 runs to 14 residues. Germline V gives CDR1 MNHEY, CDR2 SVGAGI. With V trimmed by 8 bases and J by 1 base, 6 bases remained unmatched. The CDR3 sequence is CASGGGRGTDTQYF. CDR3 nucleotides: TGTGCCAGCGGCGGCGGGAGAGGCACAGATACGCAGTATTTT.

The V gene is TRBV19, the J gene TRBJ2-5; 11 bases are shared with TRBD2. The CDR3 has 13 amino acids. Germline CDR1 is LNHDA and CDR2 is SQIVND (reference sequence). The J segment lost 4 bases and the V segment lost 10 bases, leaving 5 bases of the junction unmatched. CDR3 DNA: TGTGCCACCCGACTAGCGGGATTAGAGACCCAGTACTTC. It codes for CATRLAGLETQYF.

The gene calls are TRBV29-1 and TRBJ2-1; TRBD2 agrees at 12 bases. This CDR3 has 15 residues. The J segment lost 0 bases and the V segment lost 3 bases, leaving 0 bases of the junction unmatched. Per germline, CDR1 SQVTM and CDR2 ANQGSEA. The CDR3 region has the DNA TGCAGCGTTGAGGGACTAGCGGGCTCCTACAATGAGCAGTTCTTC. Translated: CSVEGLAGSYNEQFF.

Of note for this clone: This specimen includes other DNA sequences encoding the same CDR3. This rearrangement joins TRBV19 to TRBJ2-3; D is ambiguous. CDR3 length: 14 residues. Trimming left V 1 base short and J 1 base short, with 6 bases between. CDR1 LNHDA and CDR2 SQIVND come from the germline V gene (reference sequence). In DNA, the CDR3 is TGTGCCAGTAGTATAGGCGGAGGCACAGATACGCAGTATTTT. Encoded protein: CASSIGGGTDTQYF.

This clone came up once. This chain uses TRBV7-2 with TRBJ2-7; 11 nucleotides agree with TRBD2. Per the germline V gene, CDR1 is SGHTA and CDR2 is FQGNSA. The CDR3 runs 15 residues. With V trimmed by 5 bases and J by 4 bases, 7 bases remained unmatched. The CDR3 coding sequence is TGTGCCAGCAGCGCTCCGACTAGCGGGAAGTACGAGCAGTACTTC. It encodes CASSAPTSGKYEQYF.

The genes are TRBV27 and TRBJ2-7; perhaps TRBD2 as D (6 bases). The V end lost 1 base, the J end lost 2 bases, and 9 bases lay between the germline ends. In germline, CDR1 is MNHEY, CDR2 SMNVEV (reference sequence). This CDR3 region has 14 residues. CDR3: CASSLWGVAYEQYF. The CDR3 DNA reads as TGTGCCAGCAGTTTATGGGGGGTAGCCTACGAGCAGTACTTC.

A single count supports this clone. This chain connects TRBV7-2 to TRBJ1-1; D perhaps matches TRBD1 (5 bases). The V gene lost 5 bases and the J gene lost 8 bases, with 9 bases spanning the gap. The CDR3 covers 11 residues. Germline loops: CDR1 SGHTA, CDR2 FQGNSA. This CDR3 is CASSRGGEAFF. In DNA form, the CDR3 reads TGTGCCAGCAGCCGTGGGGGGGAAGCTTTCTTT. The full variable domain, completed using reference TRBV7-2 and TRBJ1-1, is GAGVSQSPSNKVTEKGKDVELRCDPISGHTALYWYRQSLGQGLEFLIYFQGNSAPDKSGLPSDRFSAERTGGSVSTLTIQRTQQEDSAVYLCASSRGGEAFFGQGTRLTVV.

CDR3 sequence: CASSHPPAPGRGNTEAFF. The CDR3 region has the DNA TGTGCCAGCAGCCACCCCCCTGCCCCAGGACGGGGGAACACTGAAGCTTTCTTT. V and J are TRBV27 and TRBJ1-1; no firm D call. The CDR3 runs 18 residues. Trimming removed 6 bases at V and 1 base at J, with 24 bases between. Per the germline V gene, CDR1 is MNHEY and CDR2 is SMNVEV (reference sequence).

This chain links TRBV7-3 with TRBJ2-3; 11 bases are a match to TRBD2. The CDR3 loop spans 15 amino acids. Trimming cost V 5 bases and J 7 bases; bases outside gene matches: 8. Looked up from germline, CDR1 is SGHTA and CDR2 is FQGTGA. Written as DNA, the CDR3 is TGTGCCAGCAGCATCCTAGCGGGAGGTCGGAATACGCAGTATTTT. It translates to CASSILAGGRNTQYF.

The chain joins TRBV10-3 to TRBJ1-2; D unclear. Between the trimmed V and J ends, which lost 3 bases and 5 bases, there was a span of 19 bases. The CDR3 loop spans 16 amino acids. Germline CDR1 is ENHRY and CDR2 is SYGVKD. The CDR3 spells CAISDEARAVRYGYTF. CDR3 coding DNA: TGTGCCATCAGTGATGAAGCGAGGGCCGTTAGGTATGGCTACACCTTC.

The gene calls are TRBV10-3 and TRBJ2-1; maybe TRBD1 (7 bases). This CDR3 is built from 13 residues. Between the trimmed V and J ends, which lost 8 bases and 3 bases, there was a span of 11 bases. Germline V gives CDR1 ENHRY, CDR2 SYGVKD. The CDR3 nucleotides are TGTGCCATCGGGGGGACAGACTACAATGAGCAGTTCTTC. This codes for CAIGGTDYNEQFF.

The chain has TRBV7-8 and TRBJ2-1; D possibly corresponds to TRBD2 (6 bases). The CDR3 is made up of 14 amino acids. The ends were cut back, 1 base at V and 11 bases at J, with 15 bases in the middle. The V gene's germline CDR1 is SGHVS and CDR2 FQNEAQ. The CDR3 is CASSLGDPGGKQFF. The CDR3 DNA is TGTGCCAGCAGCTTAGGGGACCCCGGGGGAAAGCAGTTCTTC.